The following is a T cell receptor (beta chain) sequence with its context. Its antigen is not identified. The data were produced by immunoSEQ multiplex PCR, yet TCRdb's version contains in-frame clones alone and is incomplete. The sample has roughly 120,000 clones, roughly 80% seen once. The sample belongs to a study of radiation and T cells in renal cell carcinoma. About the study: Nephrectomy followed 15 Gy stereotactic body radiation by 4 weeks.

After removal of 2 bases from V and 4 bases from J, the junction contained 5 bases not matched to a gene. CDR3 size: 15 residues. CDR1 is MDHEN and CDR2 is SYDVKM in the germline V gene. Study-wide points: Without pretreatment biopsies, baseline tumor clonotype presence was undetermined.

Described time point: baseline pretreatment blood. Treatment described: 15 Gy SBRT to primary tumor, nephrectomy 4 weeks later. After SBRT, blood was collected at 2 and 4 weeks, plus baseline. The tumor was a clear cell renal cell carcinoma. The genes are TRBV28 and TRBJ1-3; the match to TRBD1 covers 7 bases. The material sequenced was blood, taken from a patient whose treatment included radiotherapy and nephrectomy. The receptor comes from a woman in her fifties or sixties with renal cell carcinoma. The CDR3, as DNA: TGTGCCAGCAGTTTACCCAGGGGGACGGGAAACACCATATATTTT. Amino acid sequence: CASSLPRGTGNTIYF. The variable domain in full, with the rest retrieved from reference TRBV28 and TRBJ1-3, is DVKVTQSSRYLVKRTGEKVFLECVQDMDHENMFWYRQDPGLGLRLIYFSYDVKMKEKGDIPEGYSVSREKKERFSLILESASTNQTSMYLCASSLPRGTGNTIYFGEGSWLTVV.